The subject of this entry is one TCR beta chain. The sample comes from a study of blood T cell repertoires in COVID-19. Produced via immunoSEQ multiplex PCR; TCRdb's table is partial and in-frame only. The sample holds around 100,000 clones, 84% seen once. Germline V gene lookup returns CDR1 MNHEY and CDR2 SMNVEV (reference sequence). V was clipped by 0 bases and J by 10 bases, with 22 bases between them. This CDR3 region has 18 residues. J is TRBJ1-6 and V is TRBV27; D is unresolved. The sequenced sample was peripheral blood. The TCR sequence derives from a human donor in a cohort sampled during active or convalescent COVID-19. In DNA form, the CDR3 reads TGTGCCAGCAGTTTATCCCCCTACATCCCCTATTCGGGATCACCCCTCCACTTT. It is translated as CASSLSPYIPYSGSPLHF.